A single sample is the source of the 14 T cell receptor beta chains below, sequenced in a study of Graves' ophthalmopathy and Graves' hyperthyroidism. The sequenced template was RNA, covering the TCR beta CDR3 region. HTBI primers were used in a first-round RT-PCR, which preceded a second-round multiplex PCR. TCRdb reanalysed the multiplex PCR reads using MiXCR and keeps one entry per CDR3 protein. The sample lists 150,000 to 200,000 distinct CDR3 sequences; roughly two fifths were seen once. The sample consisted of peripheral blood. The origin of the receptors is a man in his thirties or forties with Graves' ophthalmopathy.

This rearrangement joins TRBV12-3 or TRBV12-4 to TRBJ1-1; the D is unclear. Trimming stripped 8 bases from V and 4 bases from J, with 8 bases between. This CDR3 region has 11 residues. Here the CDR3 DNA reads TGTGCCAGCGGTAAGAGCACTGAAGCTTTCTTT. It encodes CASGKSTEAFF.

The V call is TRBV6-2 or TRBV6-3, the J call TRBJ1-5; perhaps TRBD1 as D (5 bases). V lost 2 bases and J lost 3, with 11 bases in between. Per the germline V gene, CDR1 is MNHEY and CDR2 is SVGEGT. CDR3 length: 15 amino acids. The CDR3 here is CASSYMGHHNQPQHF. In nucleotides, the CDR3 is TGTGCCAGCAGTTACATGGGGCACCACAATCAGCCCCAGCATTTT.

CDR3 sequence: CASSQGYLSEQYF. Here the CDR3 DNA reads TGTGCCAGCAGCCAGGGTTATCTATCCGAGCAGTACTTC. The chain joins TRBV14 to TRBJ2-7, with unresolved D. Trimming took off 3 bases at V and 6 bases at J, with 12 bases between the two ends. CDR1 and CDR2 from the germline V gene are SGHDN and FVKESK. This CDR3 contains 13 residues.

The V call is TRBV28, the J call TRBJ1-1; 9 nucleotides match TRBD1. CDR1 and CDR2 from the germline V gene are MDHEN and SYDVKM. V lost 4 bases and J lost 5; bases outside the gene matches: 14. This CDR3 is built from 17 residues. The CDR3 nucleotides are TGTGCCAGCAGTTCCACAGGGGGCTTCTTCTTAAGAACTGAAGCTTTCTTT. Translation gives CASSSTGGFFLRTEAFF.

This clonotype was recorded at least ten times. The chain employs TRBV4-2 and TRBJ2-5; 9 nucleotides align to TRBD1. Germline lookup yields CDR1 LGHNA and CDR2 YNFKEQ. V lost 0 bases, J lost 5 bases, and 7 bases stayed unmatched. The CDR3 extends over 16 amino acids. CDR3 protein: CASSQDRGQGWETQYF. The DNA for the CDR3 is TGTGCCAGCAGCCAAGATCGGGGACAGGGTTGGGAGACCCAGTACTTC.

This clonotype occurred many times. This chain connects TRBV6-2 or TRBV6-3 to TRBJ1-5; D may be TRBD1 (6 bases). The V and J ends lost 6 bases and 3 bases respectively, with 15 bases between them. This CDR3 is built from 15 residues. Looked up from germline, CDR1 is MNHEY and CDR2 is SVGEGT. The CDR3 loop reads CASSISGTPNQPQHF. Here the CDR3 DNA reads TGTGCCAGCAGCATTTCTGGGACACCCAATCAGCCCCAGCATTTT.

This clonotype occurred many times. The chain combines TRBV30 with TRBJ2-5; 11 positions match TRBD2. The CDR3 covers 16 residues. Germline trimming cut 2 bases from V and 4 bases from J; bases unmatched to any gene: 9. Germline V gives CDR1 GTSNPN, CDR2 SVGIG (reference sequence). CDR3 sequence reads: CAWSPKTSGMGETQYF. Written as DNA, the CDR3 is TGTGCCTGGAGTCCCAAGACTAGCGGGATGGGAGAGACCCAGTACTTC.

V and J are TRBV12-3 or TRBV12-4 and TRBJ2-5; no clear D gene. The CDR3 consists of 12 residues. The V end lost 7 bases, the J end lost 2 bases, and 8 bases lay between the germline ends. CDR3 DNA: TGTGCCAGCACCAAACAACAAGAGACCCAGTACTTC. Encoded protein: CASTKQQETQYF.

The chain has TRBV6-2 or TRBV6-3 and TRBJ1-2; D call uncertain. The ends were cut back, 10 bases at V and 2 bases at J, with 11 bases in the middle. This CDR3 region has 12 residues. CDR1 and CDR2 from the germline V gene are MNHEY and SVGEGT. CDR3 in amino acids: CATTPENYGYTF. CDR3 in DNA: TGTGCCACCACCCCGGAGAACTATGGCTACACCTTC.

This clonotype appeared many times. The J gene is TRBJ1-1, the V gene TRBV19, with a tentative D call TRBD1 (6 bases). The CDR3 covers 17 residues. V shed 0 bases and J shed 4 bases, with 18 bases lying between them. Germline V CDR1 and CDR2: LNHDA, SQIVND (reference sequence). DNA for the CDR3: TGTGCCAGTAGTATAGACCAGCGCGGGGGACAAGGCACTGAAGCTTTCTTT. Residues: CASSIDQRGGQGTEAFF.

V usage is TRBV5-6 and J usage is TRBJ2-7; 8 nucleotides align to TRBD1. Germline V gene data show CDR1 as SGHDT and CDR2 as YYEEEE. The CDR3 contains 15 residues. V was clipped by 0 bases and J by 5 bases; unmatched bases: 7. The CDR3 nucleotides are TGTGCCAGCAGCTTGGGACAGGGGCGCACCAACGAGCAGTACTTC. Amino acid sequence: CASSLGQGRTNEQYF.

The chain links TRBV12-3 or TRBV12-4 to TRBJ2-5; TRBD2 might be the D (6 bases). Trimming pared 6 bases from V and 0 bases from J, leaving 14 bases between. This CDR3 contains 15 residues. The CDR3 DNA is TGTGCCAGCAGCCCAGGGACTCGGGACCAAGAGACCCAGTACTTC. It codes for CASSPGTRDQETQYF.

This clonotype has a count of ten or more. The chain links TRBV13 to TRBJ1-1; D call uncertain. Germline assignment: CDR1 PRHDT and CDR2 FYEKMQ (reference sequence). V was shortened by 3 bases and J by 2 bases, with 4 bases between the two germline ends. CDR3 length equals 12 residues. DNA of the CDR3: TGTGCCAGCAGCTTCCGAAACACTGAAGCTTTCTTT. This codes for CASSFRNTEAFF.

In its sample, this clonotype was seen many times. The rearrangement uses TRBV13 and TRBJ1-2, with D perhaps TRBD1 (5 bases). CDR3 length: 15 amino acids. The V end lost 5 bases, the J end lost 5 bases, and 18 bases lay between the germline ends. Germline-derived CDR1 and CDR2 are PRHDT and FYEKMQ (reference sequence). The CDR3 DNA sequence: TGTGCCAGCAGCCCCCATCTTGGGGGAAGGTATGGCTACACCTTC. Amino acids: CASSPHLGGRYGYTF.